A selection of T cell receptor beta chains follows, all from one sample in a study of metastatic and nonmetastatic thyroid tumors. From the PCR reads, TCRdb re-called clones with MiXCR. The sample includes some 31,000 clones, approximately 17% of them seen just once. The specimen sequenced was blood. All receptors come from a female donor with papillary thyroid cancer or a benign thyroid nodule (not recorded which). Some clones in this sample may be carry-over from other donors' samples. The conserved cysteine and the conserved F or W are not part of the CDR3 here. Each record gives: CDR3 length, V gene, D gene, CDR3 protein. D genes are given only for firm matches.

>9|TRBV28|.
ASSPQDTQY
>14|TRBV15|.
ATSRDQGGAKEKLF
>16|TRBV4-3|TRBD2
ASSQDGLAGSGANVLT
>10|TRBV24-1|.
ATSETEDTQY
>11|TRBV5-1|TRBD1
GSGTGGPGELF
>11|TRBV6-2/TRBV6-3|.
ASSLGQRRTQY
>13|TRBV4-1|.
ASSQENRVYYEQY
>14|TRBV6-4|TRBD2
ASSDGTSGSYNEQF
>14|TRBV28|.
ASSSRTVSSYNEQF
>10|TRBV6-1|.
ASSLGSYEQY
>14|TRBV12-3/TRBV12-4|TRBD1
ASTSTTGDPTYEQY
>14|TRBV10-3|TRBD1
AISDLRGDSKYGYT
>13|TRBV7-9|.
ASSLESRQTYGYT
>16|TRBV4-1|TRBD2
ASSQVSPKAREVYEQF
>12|TRBV15|TRBD2
ATRTSGRGDEQF
>13|TRBV20-1|TRBD2
SAYPASLAGNEQY
>12|TRBV6-1|.
ASSEGRAFQGYT
>15|TRBV7-9|TRBD2
ASSSRLLAGDQETQY
>11|TRBV7-9|.
ASISYTYNEQY
>10|TRBV18|.
ASSPPNNEQF